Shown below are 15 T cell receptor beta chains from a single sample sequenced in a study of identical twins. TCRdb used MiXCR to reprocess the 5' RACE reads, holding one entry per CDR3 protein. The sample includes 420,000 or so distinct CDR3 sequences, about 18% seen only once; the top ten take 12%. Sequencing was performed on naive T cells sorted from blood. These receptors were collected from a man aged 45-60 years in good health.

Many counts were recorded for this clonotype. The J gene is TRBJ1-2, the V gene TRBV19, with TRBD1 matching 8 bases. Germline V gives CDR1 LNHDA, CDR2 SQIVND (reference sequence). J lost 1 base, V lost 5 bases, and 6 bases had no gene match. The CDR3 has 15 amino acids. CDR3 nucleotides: TGTGCCAGTAGTTTACCGGGACAGGTTAACTATGGCTACACCTTC. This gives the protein CASSLPGQVNYGYTF.

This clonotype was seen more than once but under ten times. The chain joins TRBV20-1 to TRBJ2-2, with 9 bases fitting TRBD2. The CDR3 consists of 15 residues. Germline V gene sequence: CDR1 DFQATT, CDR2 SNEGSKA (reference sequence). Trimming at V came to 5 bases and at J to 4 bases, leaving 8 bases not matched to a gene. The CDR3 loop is CSALRSGRGTGELFF. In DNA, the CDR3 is TGCAGTGCTTTGCGTAGCGGGAGAGGCACCGGGGAGCTGTTTTTT.

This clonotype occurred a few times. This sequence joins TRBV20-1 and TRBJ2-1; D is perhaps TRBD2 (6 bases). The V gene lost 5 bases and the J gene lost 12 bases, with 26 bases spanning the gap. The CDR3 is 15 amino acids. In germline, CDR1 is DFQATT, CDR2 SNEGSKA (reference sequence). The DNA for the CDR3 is TGCAGTGCTTACGGTAGCGGCTCATATCGGCTTGGGCAGTTCTTC. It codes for CSAYGSGSYRLGQFF.

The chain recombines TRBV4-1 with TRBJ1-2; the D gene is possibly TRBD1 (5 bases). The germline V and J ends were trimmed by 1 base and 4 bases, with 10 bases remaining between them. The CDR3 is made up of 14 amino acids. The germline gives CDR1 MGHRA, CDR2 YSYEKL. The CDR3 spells CASSQVKGIYGYTF. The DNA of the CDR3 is TGCGCCAGCAGCCAAGTTAAGGGGATCTATGGCTACACCTTC.

The CDR3 coding sequence is TGTGCCAGCAGCACCGCACCCTCCTACGAGCAGTACTTC. This sequence encodes CASSTAPSYEQYF. The rearrangement joins TRBV5-6 to TRBJ2-7; no clear D. The germline CDR1 and CDR2 sequences are SGHDT and YYEEEE. The CDR3 spans 13 residues. Trimming stripped 4 bases from V and 0 bases from J, with 8 bases between.

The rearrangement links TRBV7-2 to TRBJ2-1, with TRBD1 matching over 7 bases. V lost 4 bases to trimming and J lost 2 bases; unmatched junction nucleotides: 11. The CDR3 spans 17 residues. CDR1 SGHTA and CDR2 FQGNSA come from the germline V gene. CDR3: CASSSTPGQLTYNEQFF. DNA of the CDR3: TGTGCCAGCAGCTCCACGCCGGGACAGTTGACCTACAATGAGCAGTTCTTC.

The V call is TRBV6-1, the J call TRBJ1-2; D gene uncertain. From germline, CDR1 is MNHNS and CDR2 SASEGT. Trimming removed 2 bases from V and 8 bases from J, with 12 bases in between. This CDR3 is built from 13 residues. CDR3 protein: CASSELGFNGYTF. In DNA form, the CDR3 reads TGTGCCAGCAGTGAACTGGGGTTTAACGGCTACACCTTC.

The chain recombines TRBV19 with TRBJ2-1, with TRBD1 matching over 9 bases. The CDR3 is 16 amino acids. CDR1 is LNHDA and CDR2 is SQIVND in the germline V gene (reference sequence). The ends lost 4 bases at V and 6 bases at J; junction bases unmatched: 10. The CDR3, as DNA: TGTGCCAGTAGTAACACAGGGGGCGCGTGGGGCAATGAGCAGTTCTTC. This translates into CASSNTGGAWGNEQFF. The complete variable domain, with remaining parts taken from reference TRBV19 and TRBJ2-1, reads DGGITQSPKYLFRKEGQNVTLSCEQNLNHDAMYWYRQDPGQGLRLIYYSQIVNDFQKGDIAEGYSVSREKKESFPLTVTSAQKNPTAFYLCASSNTGGAWGNEQFFGPGTRLTVL.

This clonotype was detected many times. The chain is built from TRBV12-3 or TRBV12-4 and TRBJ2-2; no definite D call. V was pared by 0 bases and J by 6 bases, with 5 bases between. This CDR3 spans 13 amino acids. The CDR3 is CASSLAGSGELFF. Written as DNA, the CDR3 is TGTGCCAGCAGTTTAGCCGGTTCCGGGGAGCTGTTTTTT.

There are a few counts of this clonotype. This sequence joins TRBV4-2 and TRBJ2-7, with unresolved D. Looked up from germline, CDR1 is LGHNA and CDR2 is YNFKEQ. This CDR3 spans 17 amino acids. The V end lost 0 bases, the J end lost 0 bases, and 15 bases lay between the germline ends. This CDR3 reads CASSQDRQRFSSYEQYF. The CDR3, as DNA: TGTGCCAGCAGCCAAGATCGCCAGAGGTTTAGCTCCTACGAGCAGTACTTC.

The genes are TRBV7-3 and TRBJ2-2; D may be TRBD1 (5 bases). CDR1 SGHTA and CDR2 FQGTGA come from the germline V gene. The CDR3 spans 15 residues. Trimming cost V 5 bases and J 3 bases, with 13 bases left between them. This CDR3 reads CASSPDRTYTGELFF. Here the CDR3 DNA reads TGTGCCAGCAGCCCCGACAGAACCTACACCGGGGAGCTGTTTTTT.

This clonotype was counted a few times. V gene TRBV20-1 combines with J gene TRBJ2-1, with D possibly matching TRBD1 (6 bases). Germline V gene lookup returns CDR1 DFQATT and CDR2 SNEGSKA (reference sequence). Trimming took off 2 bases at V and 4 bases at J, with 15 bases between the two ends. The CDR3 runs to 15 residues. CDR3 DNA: TGCAGTGCTAGATCGGACAGCAGCTTTTACAATGAGCAGTTCTTC. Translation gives CSARSDSSFYNEQFF.

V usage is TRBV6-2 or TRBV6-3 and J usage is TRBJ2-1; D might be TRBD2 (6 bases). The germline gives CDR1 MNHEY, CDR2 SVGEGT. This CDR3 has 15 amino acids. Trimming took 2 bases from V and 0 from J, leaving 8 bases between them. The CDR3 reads CASSYGLPSYNEQFF. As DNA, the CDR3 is TGTGCCAGCAGTTACGGACTACCCTCCTACAATGAGCAGTTCTTC.

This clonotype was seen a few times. Here the CDR3 reads CASSQNLDRARGYTF. The DNA of the CDR3 is TGTGCCAGCAGCCAAAACCTGGACAGGGCCCGCGGCTACACCTTC. The chain combines TRBV27 with TRBJ1-2; TRBD1 agrees at 8 bases. Germline CDR1 reads MNHEY; CDR2 reads SMNVEV (reference sequence). J lost 8 bases, V lost 6 bases, and 14 bases had no gene match. This CDR3 has 15 residues.

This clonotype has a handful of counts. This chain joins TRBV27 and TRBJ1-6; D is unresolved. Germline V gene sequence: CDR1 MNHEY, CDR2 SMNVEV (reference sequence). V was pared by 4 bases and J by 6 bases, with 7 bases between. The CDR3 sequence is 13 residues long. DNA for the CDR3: TGTGCCAGCAGTTCCGATTTTAATTCACCCCTCCACTTT. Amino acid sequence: CASSSDFNSPLHF.